This TCR beta chain was identified during a study of early T cells in non-severe SARS-CoV-2 infection. Individual cDNA molecules were tagged with unique molecular identifiers, the study reported. TCRdb ran MiXCR on the 5' RACE reads and lists one entry per CDR3 protein. The data show over 50,000 distinct CDR3 sequences, with 8% seen just once and 9.4% held by the top ten. Germline lookup yields CDR1 MGHRA and CDR2 YSYEKL. This CDR3 contains 14 residues. Concerning this clonotype: With a much larger clone just one base away, this may be a read error.

The gene calls are TRBV4-1 and TRBJ1-2; no firm D call. The sample taken for sequencing was whole blood. The origin of this receptor is an adult who was a healthcare worker with PCR-confirmed SARS-CoV-2 infection or an uninfected control (not recorded which). The CDR3 DNA reads TGCGCCAGCAGCCACCCGGCCGCTAACTATGGCTACAGCTTC. Protein: CASSHPAANYGYSF.